This T cell receptor beta chain emerged from a study of T-cell memory formation after mild COVID-19. In the study overall: There were largely donor-specific TCR clusters. Regarding the study as a whole: Day 15 to 85 contractors were CD4/CD8 balanced; later expanders leaned CD4+. CD4+ contracting clones were found mainly in CM and EM, and CD8+ ones in EMRA. Detection of some responders pre-infection suggested pre-existing cross-reactive memory T cells participated.

TCRdb reprocessed the 5' RACE reads via MiXCR and lists one record per CDR3 protein. The sample contains hundreds of thousands of distinct CDR3 sequences, 25% to 30% of which appear only once. CDR3 length: 15 residues. Germline-derived CDR1 and CDR2 are SGHTA and FQGNSA. Between the trimmed V and J ends, which lost 1 base and 6 bases, there was a span of 16 bases. For this clonotype: No antigen is known for it.

V usage is TRBV7-2 and J usage is TRBJ2-7; no reliable D call. Sequenced material: PBMCs or a T cell subset sorted from them (not recorded which). This receptor was taken from an adult woman who had mild COVID-19 (a few samples of this study predate the infection). Cell type and time point are not known. The CDR3 sequence: CASSLVSLGKGEQYF. Here the CDR3 DNA reads TGTGCCAGCAGCTTAGTGTCTTTAGGGAAAGGCGAGCAGTACTTC.